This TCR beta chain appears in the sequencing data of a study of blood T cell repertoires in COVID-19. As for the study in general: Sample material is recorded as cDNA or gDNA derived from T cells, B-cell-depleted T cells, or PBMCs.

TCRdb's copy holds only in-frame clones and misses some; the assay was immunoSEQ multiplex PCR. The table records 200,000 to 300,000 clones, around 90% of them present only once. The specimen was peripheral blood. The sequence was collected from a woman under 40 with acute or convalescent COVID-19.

The DNA of the CDR3 is TGTGCCAGCAGTGGGACTAGCGGGAGGGCCGGTTACAATGAGCAGTTCTTC. Amino acid sequence: CASSGTSGRAGYNEQFF. V and J are TRBV6-1 and TRBJ2-1; 15 nucleotides match TRBD2. With V trimmed by 4 bases and J by 4 bases, 5 bases remained unmatched. The germline V gene has CDR1 MNHNS and CDR2 SASEGT. The CDR3 has 17 residues.